Listed here are 21 T cell receptor beta chains from one sample, sequenced in a study of response to subunit inactivated influenza vaccine. MiXCR, applied by TCRdb to the RT-PCR reads, yields one record per CDR3 protein. Here the sample spans some 520,000 distinct CDR3 sequences, about 17% being singletons. The source was CD4+ T cells sorted from PBMCs, collected around 25 months after vaccination. These receptors all come from a man aged 50 to 69 who received an inactivated influenza vaccine.

This chain uses TRBV20-1 with TRBJ2-7, with 7 positions matching TRBD2. The CDR3 consists of 12 residues. The ends lost 6 bases at V and 7 bases at J; junction bases unmatched: 9. Germline lookup yields CDR1 DFQATT and CDR2 SNEGSKA (reference sequence). In DNA form, the CDR3 reads TGCAGTGCCAGCACGGGAGGCAGGGAGCAGTACTTC. It codes for CSASTGGREQYF.

In this sample, this clonotype turned up a few times. V gene TRBV9 combines with J gene TRBJ2-3; TRBD1 is a possible D gene (7 bases). V was pared by 0 bases and J by 5 bases, with 10 bases between. The CDR3 extends over 14 amino acids. The germline V gene encodes CDR1 SGDLS and CDR2 YYNGEE. The CDR3 nucleotides are TGTGCCAGCAGCGTAGGGCAGGGGGGAGATACGCAGTATTTT. Amino acid sequence: CASSVGQGGDTQYF.

In its sample, this clonotype was seen many times. V and J are TRBV16 and TRBJ2-1; no definite D call. Germline loops: CDR1 KGHSY, CDR2 FQNENV. CDR3 length equals 13 residues. The V gene lost 6 bases and the J gene lost 9 bases, with 15 bases spanning the gap. CDR3 sequence: CASSPTVIGEQFF. The CDR3, as DNA: TGTGCCAGCAGTCCTACGGTCATAGGTGAGCAGTTCTTC. Full variable domain (rest looked up from reference TRBV16 and TRBJ2-1): GEEVAQTPKHLVRGEGQKAKLYCAPIKGHSYVFWYQQVLKNEFKFLISFQNENVFDETGMPKERFSAKCLPNSPCSLEIQATKLEDSAVYFCASSPTVIGEQFFGPGTRLTVL.

This clonotype was recorded at least ten times. The gene calls are TRBV7-2 and TRBJ2-5; 11 positions match TRBD2. The CDR3 has 16 residues. The ends lost 1 base at V and 4 bases at J; junction bases unmatched: 5. The germline CDR1 and CDR2 sequences are SGHTA and FQGNSA. Here the CDR3 DNA reads TGTGCCAGCAGCTTAGTAGCGGGGGGGCTTTCAGAGACCCAGTACTTC. It is translated as CASSLVAGGLSETQYF. Supplemented by reference TRBV7-2 and TRBJ2-5, the full variable domain reads GAGVSQSPSNKVTEKGKDVELRCDPISGHTALYWYRQSLGQGLEFLIYFQGNSAPDKSGLPSDRFSAERTGGSVSTLTIQRTQQEDSAVYLCASSLVAGGLSETQYFGPGTRLLVL.

V and J are TRBV3-1 and TRBJ1-5; no clear D. The CDR3 runs to 14 residues. V lost 1 base and J lost 7, with 11 bases in between. The germline gives CDR1 LGHDT, CDR2 YNNKEL (reference sequence). CDR3 loop: CASSQASSGQPQHF. The CDR3 DNA follows: TGTGCCAGCAGCCAAGCTTCCTCTGGCCAGCCCCAGCATTTT.

This clonotype came up a few times. In DNA form, the CDR3 reads TGTGCCAGCAGTTTGGCCGGGACAGGGGACGAAAAACTGTTTTTT. Protein product: CASSLAGTGDEKLFF. The J gene is TRBJ1-4, the V gene TRBV28, with 10 bases matching TRBD1. This CDR3 spans 15 amino acids. Germline CDR1 MDHEN, CDR2 SYDVKM. After removal of 3 bases from V and 8 bases from J, the junction contained 6 bases not matched to a gene.

The chain recombines TRBV4-2 with TRBJ1-5; TRBD1 is a possible D gene (6 bases). With 1 base removed from V and 3 bases from J, the gap between germline ends came to 10 bases. The germline gives CDR1 LGHNA, CDR2 YNFKEQ. The CDR3 consists of 15 residues. The CDR3 bases are TGTGCCAGCAGCCAAGCGGGACAAATCAATCAGCCCCAGCATTTT. Its protein product is CASSQAGQINQPQHF.

This clonotype was detected a few times. The chain recombines TRBV9 with TRBJ2-3; TRBD2 matches at 9 bases. The junction had 8 bases not matched to a gene; V was cut back by 0 bases and J by 6 bases. Per germline, CDR1 SGDLS and CDR2 YYNGEE. The CDR3 is 16 amino acids. CDR3: CASSVAGSGGADTQYF. The CDR3 DNA is TGTGCCAGCAGCGTAGCGGGTAGCGGGGGTGCGGATACGCAGTATTTT. The full variable domain, completed using reference TRBV9 and TRBJ2-3, is DSGVTQTPKHLITATGQRVTLRCSPRSGDLSVYWYQQSLDQGLQFLIQYYNGEERAKGNILERFSAQQFPDLHSELNLSSLELGDSALYFCASSVAGSGGADTQYFGPGTRLTVL.

V usage is TRBV12-3 or TRBV12-4 and J usage is TRBJ1-5; no clear D. There are 14 residues in the CDR3. V was shortened by 1 base and J by 7 bases, with 11 bases between the two germline ends. CDR3 in amino acids: CASSLGPVYQPQHF. CDR3 nucleotide sequence: TGTGCCAGCAGTTTAGGGCCCGTATACCAGCCCCAGCATTTT.

J is TRBJ2-3 and V is TRBV9; D not certain. V was trimmed by 0 bases and J by 4 bases, leaving 9 bases between them. Per the germline V gene, CDR1 is SGDLS and CDR2 is YYNGEE. The CDR3 has 14 residues. The CDR3 sequence is CASSVDMRSDTQYF. The CDR3 DNA follows: TGTGCCAGCAGCGTAGATATGCGTTCAGATACGCAGTATTTT.

This clonotype was counted between two and nine times. CDR3 residues: CASSPPGAGAKNIQYF. CDR3 DNA sequence: TGTGCCAGCAGTCCTCCAGGGGCGGGGGCCAAAAACATTCAGTACTTC. This chain links TRBV6-2 or TRBV6-3 with TRBJ2-4; D may be TRBD1 or TRBD2 (6 bases each). Trimming pared 5 bases from V and 1 base from J, leaving 15 bases between. Germline CDR1 is MNHEY and CDR2 is SVGEGT. The CDR3 loop spans 16 amino acids.

The chain is built from TRBV10-3 and TRBJ2-5, with 8 bases fitting TRBD1. The CDR3 runs to 14 residues. CDR1 is ENHRY and CDR2 is SYGVKD in the germline V gene. V was pared by 6 bases and J by 1 base, with 4 bases of the junction left unmatched. The CDR3 here is CAIRTGALQETQYF. The CDR3 region has the DNA TGTGCCATCAGGACAGGGGCGCTCCAAGAGACCCAGTACTTC.

This clonotype was seen a few times. The V and J genes are TRBV5-1 and TRBJ2-7; 7 nucleotides align to TRBD2. The V segment lost 4 bases and the J segment 0 bases; nucleotides outside the gene matches: 7. Germline loops: CDR1 SGHRS, CDR2 YFSETQ. The CDR3 consists of 15 residues. Here the CDR3 DNA reads TGCGCCAGCAGCCACATGGGCGGGAGCTCCTACGAGCAGTACTTC. Residues: CASSHMGGSSYEQYF.

The genes are TRBV3-1 and TRBJ1-1; D unclear. Germline V gene sequence: CDR1 LGHDT, CDR2 YNNKEL (reference sequence). This CDR3 is 13 amino acids long. With 1 base removed from V and 7 bases from J, the gap between germline ends came to 10 bases. Here the CDR3 DNA reads TGTGCCAGCAGCCAAGCGGCGGGATTTGAAGCTTTCTTT. Encoded protein: CASSQAAGFEAFF.

This clonotype was seen only once. The rearrangement links TRBV20-1 to TRBJ1-2, with 7 nucleotides matching TRBD1. CDR1 is DFQATT and CDR2 is SNEGSKA in the germline V gene (reference sequence). Trimming cost V 3 bases and J 2 bases; bases outside gene matches: 15. CDR3 length: 17 amino acids. CDR3 coding DNA: TGCAGTGCTAGTCCATCAGTAGGGCAGGGGGAAAACTATGGCTACACCTTC. It codes for CSASPSVGQGENYGYTF.

This clonotype was picked up a small number of times. The chain has TRBV28 and TRBJ1-1, with 8 nucleotides matching TRBD1. After removal of 2 bases from V and 0 bases from J, the junction contained 8 bases not matched to a gene. The CDR3 contains 17 residues. Germline-derived CDR1 and CDR2 are MDHEN and SYDVKM. CDR3 bases: TGTGCCAGCAGTTTACAGGGGGCGTCCGCTCTGAACACTGAAGCTTTCTTT. Translation: CASSLQGASALNTEAFF. Full variable domain (missing parts from reference TRBV28 and TRBJ1-1): DVKVTQSSRYLVKRTGEKVFLECVQDMDHENMFWYRQDPGLGLRLIYFSYDVKMKEKGDIPEGYSVSREKKERFSLILESASTNQTSMYLCASSLQGASALNTEAFFGQGTRLTVV.

There are many counts of this clonotype. The chain joins TRBV20-1 to TRBJ1-2; D remains ambiguous. The CDR3 consists of 13 residues. From germline, CDR1 is DFQATT and CDR2 SNEGSKA (reference sequence). CDR3 nucleotide sequence: TGCAGCGCTGCCCCCCCCCCAACCCGTGGCTACACCTTC. This codes for CSAAPPPTRGYTF.

This clonotype was counted between two and nine times. This chain links TRBV29-1 with TRBJ2-1; 9 nucleotides line up with TRBD1. The CDR3 spans 18 residues. V lost 7 bases, J lost 1 base, and 17 bases stayed unmatched. Per the germline V gene, CDR1 is SQVTM and CDR2 is ANQGSEA. The CDR3 coding sequence is TGCAGCGCCCAGAGGGGACAGGGTTTTGGATCGTCCTACAATGAGCAGTTCTTC. It translates to CSAQRGQGFGSSYNEQFF.

There are a few counts of this clonotype. The chain joins TRBV9 to TRBJ2-3, with D possibly TRBD2 on 6 matching bases. CDR3 length: 15 amino acids. With 3 bases removed from V and 2 bases from J, the gap between germline ends came to 13 bases. Germline CDR1 and CDR2: SGDLS and YYNGEE. The CDR3 loop reads CASSASVGSTDTQYF. CDR3 nucleotides: TGTGCCAGCAGCGCTAGCGTCGGATCCACAGATACGCAGTATTTT.

This clonotype turned up a few times. V and J are TRBV28 and TRBJ2-1, with a weak D call TRBD1 (6 bases). CDR1 is MDHEN and CDR2 is SYDVKM in the germline V gene. The CDR3 totals 13 residues. V was trimmed by 2 bases and J by 6 bases, leaving 8 bases between them. DNA for the CDR3: TGTGCCAGCAGTTTAGACAGGTTCAATGAGCAGTTCTTC. Translation: CASSLDRFNEQFF.

The chain carries TRBV20-1 and TRBJ2-7; 7 positions agree with TRBD2. The V gene's germline CDR1 is DFQATT and CDR2 SNEGSKA (reference sequence). The V segment lost 0 bases and the J segment 1 base; nucleotides outside the gene matches: 3. The CDR3 loop spans 14 amino acids. CDR3 region: CSARDKGLSYEQYF. The CDR3 nucleotides read TGCAGTGCTAGAGATAAGGGACTATCCTACGAGCAGTACTTC.